This TCR beta chain was found in a study of T cell repertoires in cytomegalovirus infection. Overall study: It can be stated that public TCR beta signatures indicated CMV infection as well as a matching HLA type.

Findings of the study overall: Individuals carrying CMV plus the relevant HLA were identified by cumulative frequency of public TCR beta families. CMV-specific TCR beta clonotypes restricted by HLA-C were the ones dominating the ex vivo response.

V lost 4 bases and J 4 bases, leaving 13 bases between the germline ends. The CDR3 contains 13 residues. Germline V lookup: CDR1 SQVTM, CDR2 ANQGSEA. A single record per CDR3 protein comes from TCRdb applying MiXCR to the reads. The table includes roughly 200,000 distinct CDR3 sequences, roughly 17% detected once. To note about this clonotype: The antigen is undetermined.

Material: CD8+ T cells from PBMCs. This sequence joins TRBV29-1 and TRBJ1-1; D remains unclear. The sequence was collected from a human donor in good health (CMV status not recorded). Some clones in this sample may be carry-over from other donors' samples. CDR3 nucleotides: TGCAGCGTTGGGGAGGGTTCCTTCACTGAAGCTTTCTTT. Translation: CSVGEGSFTEAFF.